Described below is a single T cell receptor beta chain sequence and its context. Its antigen remains unknown. Donation came from healthy Caucasian individuals in Russia who were aged about 6 to 95. The source of the sample is a study of blood T cells in healthy people across ages. General study findings and limits: Naive T cell percentage showed a strong correlation with the diversity of TCR beta. Possibly, changes in expanded clonotypes were confounded because donor CMV status was unknown.

A J-beta primer mix and a sample-barcoded 5' primer were used in a second PCR of about 6 to 12 cycles. Each CDR3 protein is one row after TCRdb ran MiXCR on the 5' RACE reads. The sample shows under 2 million distinct CDR3 sequences, roughly a third of them seen only once. Germline values: CDR1 SQVTM, CDR2 ANQGSEA. V shed 6 bases, J shed 2 bases, and the junction held 11 bases outside the gene matches. The CDR3 length is 15 residues. The receptor was isolated from a woman in her 30s in good health. The rearrangement uses TRBV29-1 and TRBJ2-3; 7 bases map to TRBD2. Sequences were obtained from blood. For the CDR3, the DNA is TGCAGCGTCAAGGATCGGCGGGGGTACACAGATACGCAGTATTTT. It yields the protein CSVKDRRGYTDTQYF.